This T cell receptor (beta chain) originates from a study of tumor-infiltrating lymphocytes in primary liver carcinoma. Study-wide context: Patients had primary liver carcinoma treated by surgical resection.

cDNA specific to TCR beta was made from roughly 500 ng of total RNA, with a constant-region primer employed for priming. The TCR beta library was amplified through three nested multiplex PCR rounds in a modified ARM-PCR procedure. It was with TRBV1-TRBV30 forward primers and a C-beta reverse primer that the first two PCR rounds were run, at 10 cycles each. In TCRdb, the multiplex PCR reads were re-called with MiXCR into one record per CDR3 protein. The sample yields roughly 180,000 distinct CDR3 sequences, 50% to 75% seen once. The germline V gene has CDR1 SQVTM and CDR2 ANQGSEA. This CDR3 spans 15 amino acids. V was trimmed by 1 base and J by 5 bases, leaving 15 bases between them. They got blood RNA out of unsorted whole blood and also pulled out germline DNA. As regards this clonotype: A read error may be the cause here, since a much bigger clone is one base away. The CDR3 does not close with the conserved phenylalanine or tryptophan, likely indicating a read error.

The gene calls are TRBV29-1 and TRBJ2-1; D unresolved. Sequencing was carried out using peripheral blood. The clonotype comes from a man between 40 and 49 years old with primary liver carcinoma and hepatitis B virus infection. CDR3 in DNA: TGCAGCGTTGAAGTTTCAGCTTTTGAAGACAATGAGCAGTTCATC. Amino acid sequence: CSVEVSAFEDNEQFI.